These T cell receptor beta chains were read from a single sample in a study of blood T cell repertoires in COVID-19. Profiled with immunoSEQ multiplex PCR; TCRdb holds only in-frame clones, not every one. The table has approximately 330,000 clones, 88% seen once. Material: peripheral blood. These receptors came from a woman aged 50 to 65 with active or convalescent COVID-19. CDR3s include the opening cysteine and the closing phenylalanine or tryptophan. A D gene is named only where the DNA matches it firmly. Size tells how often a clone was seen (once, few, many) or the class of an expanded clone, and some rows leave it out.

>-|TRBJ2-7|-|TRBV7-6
TGTGCCAGCAGCGCGGGACAGCCAAATATCTACGAGCAGTACTTC
CASSAGQPNIYEQYF
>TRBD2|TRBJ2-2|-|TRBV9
TGTGCCAGCAGCTTCCATCCAAGCGGGGGGAACACCGGGGAGCTGTTTTTT
CASSFHPSGGNTGELFF
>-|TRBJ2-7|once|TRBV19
TGTGCCAGTAGTAGTCCGACACCAAAATACGAGCAGTACTTC
CASSSPTPKYEQYF
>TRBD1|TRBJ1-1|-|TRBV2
TGTGCCAGCATCCCCTTGGAGGGACAGGGTACTTTCTTT
CASIPLEGQGTFF
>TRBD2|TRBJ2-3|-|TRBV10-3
TGTGCCATCAGTACAACGGACGGGACTAGCGGAATAAGAACTAGCACAGATACGCAGTATTTT
CAISTTDGTSGIRTSTDTQYF
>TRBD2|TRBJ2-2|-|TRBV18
TGTGCCAGCTCACCTCCCGACAGCGGGAGGGCCTCGAACGGGGAGCTGTTTTTT
CASSPPDSGRASNGELFF
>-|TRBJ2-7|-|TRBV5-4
TGTGCCAGCAGCCTGGGTCCGGGAGCTGGCTACGAGCAGTACTTC
CASSLGPGAGYEQYF
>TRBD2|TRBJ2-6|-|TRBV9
TGTGCCAGCAGCGTATCTAGCGGAACCTCTGGGGCCAACGTCCTGACTTTC
CASSVSSGTSGANVLTF
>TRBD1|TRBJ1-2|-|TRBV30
TGTGCCTGGAGTGTACTCGAGGGGGCGGTGGATGGCTACACCTTC
CAWSVLEGAVDGYTF
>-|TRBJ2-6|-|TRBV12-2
TGTGCAAGTCGCTACAAAAATCCTTCTGGGGCCAACGTCCTGACTTTC
CASRYKNPSGANVLTF
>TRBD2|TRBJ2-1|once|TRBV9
TGTGCCAGCAGCGTAGAGGGACTATTCCCGTACAATGAGCAGTTCTTC
CASSVEGLFPYNEQFF
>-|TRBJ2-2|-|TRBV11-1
TGTGCCAGCAGCTCCTCTGAGGTCACCGGGGAGCTGTTTTTT
CASSSSEVTGELFF
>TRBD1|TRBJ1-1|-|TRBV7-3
TGTGCCAGCAGCTTAACGGGACAGGGGTACACTGAAGCTTTCTTT
CASSLTGQGYTEAFF
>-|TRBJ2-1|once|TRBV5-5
TGTGCCAGCAGCTTGACCCAGGGTACCTACAATGAGCAGTTCTTC
CASSLTQGTYNEQFF
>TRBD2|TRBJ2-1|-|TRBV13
TGTGCCAGCAGCTTAGCGGCTAGCGGGCAAGACAATGAGCAGTTCTTC
CASSLAASGQDNEQFF
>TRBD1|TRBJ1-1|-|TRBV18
TGTGCCAGCTCACAAGGACAGGGGCGCATGAACACTGAAGCTTTCTTT
CASSQGQGRMNTEAFF
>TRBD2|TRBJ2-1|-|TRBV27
TGTGCCAGCAGTCAGACTAGCGGGAGGGGGTCCTACAATGAGCAGTTCTTC
CASSQTSGRGSYNEQFF
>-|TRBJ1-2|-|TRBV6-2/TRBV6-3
TGTGCCAGCAGCTTCGAAGGATGGGCAGAACGATATGGCTACACCTTC
CASSFEGWAERYGYTF
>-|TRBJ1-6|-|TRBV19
TGTGCCAGTAGTATCAGGGACTATTCACCCCTCCACTTT
CASSIRDYSPLHF
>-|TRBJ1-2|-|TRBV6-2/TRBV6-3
TGTGCCAGCAGTCTGGGGCTCTATGGCTACACCTTC
CASSLGLYGYTF
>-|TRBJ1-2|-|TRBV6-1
TGTGCCAGCAGTGAATGGGGGGAGAGGAGCTACGGCTACACCTTC
CASSEWGERSYGYTF
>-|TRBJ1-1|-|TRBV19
TGTGCCAGTAGTATGTTACAGGAGAACACTGAAGCTTTCTTT
CASSMLQENTEAFF
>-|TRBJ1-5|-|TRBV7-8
TGTGCCAGCAGCTTAGCGACGTTTTATTCAGGGGGCAATCAGCCCCAGCATTTT
CASSLATFYSGGNQPQHF
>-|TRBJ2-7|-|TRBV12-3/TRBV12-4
TGTGCCAGCAGTTTTGGCAGCTCCTACGAGCAGTACTTC
CASSFGSSYEQYF
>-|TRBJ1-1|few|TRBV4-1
TGCGCCAGCAGCCAAGAAGCGGGCAGGAGGGGGGGTGAAGCTTTCTTT
CASSQEAGRRGGEAFF
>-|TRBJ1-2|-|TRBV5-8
TGTGCCAGCAGCTTTAGGGAGACTAACTATGGCTACACCTTC
CASSFRETNYGYTF
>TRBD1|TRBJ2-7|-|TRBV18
TGTGCCAGCTCCCTCAGGGGGCCAGTCGACGAGCAGTACTTC
CASSLRGPVDEQYF
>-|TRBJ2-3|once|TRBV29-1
TGCAGCGCCCGCTACCCGAACAGAGATACGCAGTATTTT
CSARYPNRDTQYF
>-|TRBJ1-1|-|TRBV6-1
TGTGCCAGCAGTGACCTCAACAGGGTCGCGAACACTGAAGCTTTCTTT
CASSDLNRVANTEAFF
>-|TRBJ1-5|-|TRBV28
TGTGCCAGCATTAGGCGGGACCCCAATCAGCCCCAGCATTTT
CASIRRDPNQPQHF
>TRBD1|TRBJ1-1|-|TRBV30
TGTGCCTGGAGTCCCCTGGGACAGGGGGCCACTGAAGCTTTCTTT
CAWSPLGQGATEAFF
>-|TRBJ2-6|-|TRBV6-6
TGTGCCAGCAGTTCCGGGGCTGGGGCCAACGTCCTGACTTTC
CASSSGAGANVLTF
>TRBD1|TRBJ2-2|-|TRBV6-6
TGTGCCAGCAGGTGGACAGGGTACACCGGGGAGCTGTTTTTT
CASRWTGYTGELFF
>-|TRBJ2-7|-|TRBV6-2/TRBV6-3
TGTGCCAGCAGTTACTCGATTGGGAGGACCTACGAGCAGTACTTC
CASSYSIGRTYEQYF
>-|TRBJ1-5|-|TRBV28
TGTGCCAGCAGTCTCTTGTCGGGTAATCAGCCCCAGCATTTT
CASSLLSGNQPQHF
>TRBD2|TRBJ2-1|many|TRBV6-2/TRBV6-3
TGTGCCAGCAGCCAACTAGCGGGGGGGCCCCATGAGCAGTTCTTC
CASSQLAGGPHEQFF
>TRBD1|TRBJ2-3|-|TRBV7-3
TGTGCCAGCAGCTTCGGACAGGGGACAGATACGCAGTATTTT
CASSFGQGTDTQYF
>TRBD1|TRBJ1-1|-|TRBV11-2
TGTGCCAGCAGCTCGGCGAGGGGGCAAGCTTTCTTT
CASSSARGQAFF
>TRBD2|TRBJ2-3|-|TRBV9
TGTGCCAGCAGCGTGGGGGGGTCCGGGCCACGCCCAGATACGCAGTATTTT
CASSVGGSGPRPDTQYF
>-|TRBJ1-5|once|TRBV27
TGTGCCAGCAGCGACTCACTTTTCGAGCCCCAGCATTTT
CASSDSLFEPQHF
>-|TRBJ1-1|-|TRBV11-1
TGTGCCAGCAGCTTAAGGACGAGGGACACTGAAGCTTTCTTT
CASSLRTRDTEAFF
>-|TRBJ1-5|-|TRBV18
TGTGCCAGCTCTGCCGACAGTTCCAATCAGCCCCAGCATTTT
CASSADSSNQPQHF
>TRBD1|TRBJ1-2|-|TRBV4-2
TGTGCCAGCAGCCAAACTTGGGACAGGGAGTGGCAGGACTATGGCTACACCTTC
CASSQTWDREWQDYGYTF
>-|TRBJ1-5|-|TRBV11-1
TGTGCCAGCAGCTTAAGTGAGAATCAGCCCCAGCATTTT
CASSLSENQPQHF
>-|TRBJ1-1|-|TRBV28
TGTGCCAGCAGTGATTCAGGGGTGAGGGACACTGAAGCTTTCTTT
CASSDSGVRDTEAFF
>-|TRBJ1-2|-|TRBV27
TGTGCCAGCCACAGTTTAGGGTTAGGGGACTATGGCTACACCTTC
CASHSLGLGDYGYTF
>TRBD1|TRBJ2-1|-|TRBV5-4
TGTGCCAGCAGCTCCGTACAGGGGGCTGAGCAGTTCTTC
CASSSVQGAEQFF
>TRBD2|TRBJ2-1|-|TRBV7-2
TGTGCCAGCAGCTTAGTAAGCGGGGGGGAGCAGTTCTTC
CASSLVSGGEQFF
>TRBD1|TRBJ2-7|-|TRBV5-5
TGTGCCAGCAGCAAACATCCGGGGACAGGGGACCGCGAGCAGTACTTC
CASSKHPGTGDREQYF
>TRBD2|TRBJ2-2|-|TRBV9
TGTGCCAGCACCCTAGAAGCGGGGCTTAACACCGGGGAGCTGTTTTTT
CASTLEAGLNTGELFF
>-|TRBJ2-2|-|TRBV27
TGTGCCAGCAGTTTACGGTTCTTGTCGGGTTCCGGGGAGCTGTTTTTT
CASSLRFLSGSGELFF
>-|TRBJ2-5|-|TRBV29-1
TGCAGCGCCGGGACCCAGTACTTC
CSAGTQYF
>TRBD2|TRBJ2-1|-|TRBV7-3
TGTGCCAGCAGCCTGGGCGGGGCGGGGGATGAGCAGTTCTTC
CASSLGGAGDEQFF
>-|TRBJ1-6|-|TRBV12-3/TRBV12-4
TGTGCCAGCAGAAGGACAGTCAATTCACCCCTCCACTTT
CASRRTVNSPLHF
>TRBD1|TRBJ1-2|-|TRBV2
TGTGCCAGCAACCAGGGGGCGCTCGACTATGGCTACACCTTC
CASNQGALDYGYTF
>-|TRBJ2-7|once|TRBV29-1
TGCAGCGTTGAAGTCTTCCGGCCGGCCCAAGCTAGGTCCGAGCAGTACTTC
CSVEVFRPAQARSEQYF
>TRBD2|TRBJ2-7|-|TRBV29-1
TGCAGCGTCTGGACTAGCGGGTCCGAGCAGTACTTC
CSVWTSGSEQYF